This TCR beta chain stems from a study of PD-L1 blockade in urothelial cancer. As for the study in general: Prior exposure to chemotherapy in patients amounted to 0 to 3 regimens received.

Only in-frame clones appear in the TCRdb table, and some are missing; sequencing was by immunoSEQ multiplex PCR. The table has 35,000 or so clones, just over 35% seen once. The origin of this receptor is a man aged 55 to 70 with urothelial cancer. The sample here was tumor tissue, taken before atezolizumab (anti-PD-L1) treatment.

The CDR3 nucleotides read TGTGCCAGCAGCTTGGAAAGGGGAGGTGACGGTAATGAAAAACTGTTTTTT. Protein sequence: CASSLERGGDGNEKLFF. The J gene is TRBJ1-4, the V gene TRBV11-3, with D possibly being TRBD1 (5 bases). The CDR3 consists of 17 residues. V lost 3 bases, J lost 4 bases, and 18 bases lay in between. CDR1 is SGHNT and CDR2 is YENEEA in the germline V gene.